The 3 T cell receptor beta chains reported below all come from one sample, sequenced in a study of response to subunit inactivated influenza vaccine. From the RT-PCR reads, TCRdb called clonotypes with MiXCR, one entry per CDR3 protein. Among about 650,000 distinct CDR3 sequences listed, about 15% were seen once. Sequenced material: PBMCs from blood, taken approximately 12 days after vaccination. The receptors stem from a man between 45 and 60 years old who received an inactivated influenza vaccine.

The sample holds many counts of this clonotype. The CDR3 nucleotides read TGTGCCAGCAGTCCCCCCGCGGGACAGGGATACAATGAGCAGTTCTTC. Amino acid sequence: CASSPPAGQGYNEQFF. The rearrangement joins TRBV7-2 to TRBJ2-1; TRBD1 agrees at 9 bases. Unmatched junction bases numbered 10, after V lost 6 bases and J lost 4 bases. Germline V CDR1 and CDR2: SGHTA, FQGNSA. The CDR3 contains 16 residues.

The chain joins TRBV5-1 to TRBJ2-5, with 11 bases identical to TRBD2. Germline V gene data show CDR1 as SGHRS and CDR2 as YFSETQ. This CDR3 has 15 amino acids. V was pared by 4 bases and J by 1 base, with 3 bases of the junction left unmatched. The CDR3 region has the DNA TGCGCCAGCAGCGGCGGGACTAGCGGCCAAGAGACCCAGTACTTC. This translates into CASSGGTSGQETQYF.

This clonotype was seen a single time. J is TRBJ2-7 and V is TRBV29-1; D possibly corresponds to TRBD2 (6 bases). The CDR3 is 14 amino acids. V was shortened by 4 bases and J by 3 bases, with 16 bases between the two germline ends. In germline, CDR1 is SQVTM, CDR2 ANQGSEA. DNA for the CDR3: TGCAGCGTTGCTCGTAGCGGTGCTTTCTACGAGCAGTACTTC. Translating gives CSVARSGAFYEQYF.